The rows below give T cell receptor beta chains drawn from one sample of a study of T cells in Graves' hyperthyroidism and ophthalmopathy. MiXCR, applied by TCRdb to the multiplex PCR reads, yields one record per CDR3 protein. The data show a few hundred thousand distinct CDR3 sequences, around a sixth seen once. Source material: blood. Receptors were obtained from a woman in her thirties with Graves' hyperthyroidism. Each CDR3 is given with its conserved first and last residue. The order of the fields is J gene, V gene, clone size, CDR3 protein. Only part of the rows carry a size: once, few, many, or a class if the clone is expanded.

>TRBJ1-6|TRBV20-1|few
CSATEKSDRPTLYNSPLHF
>TRBJ2-6|TRBV11-2|NA
CASSLSILDRGRYGSRANVLTF
>TRBJ1-4|TRBV6-2/TRBV6-3|many
CASSKATADNEKLFF
>TRBJ1-2|TRBV3-1|many
CASSQEAGVSGYTF
>TRBJ2-7|TRBV5-8|many
CASSLVATGRYEQYF
>TRBJ1-1|TRBV5-1|many
CASSLGQASGAFF
>TRBJ2-7|TRBV9|many
CASSVGDRGYEQYF
>TRBJ2-7|TRBV6-1|few
CASSEETGVSGSDEQYF
>TRBJ1-2|TRBV4-3|NA
CASSQPPLRNYGYTF
>TRBJ2-2|TRBV5-6|NA
CASSLRRDVGELFF